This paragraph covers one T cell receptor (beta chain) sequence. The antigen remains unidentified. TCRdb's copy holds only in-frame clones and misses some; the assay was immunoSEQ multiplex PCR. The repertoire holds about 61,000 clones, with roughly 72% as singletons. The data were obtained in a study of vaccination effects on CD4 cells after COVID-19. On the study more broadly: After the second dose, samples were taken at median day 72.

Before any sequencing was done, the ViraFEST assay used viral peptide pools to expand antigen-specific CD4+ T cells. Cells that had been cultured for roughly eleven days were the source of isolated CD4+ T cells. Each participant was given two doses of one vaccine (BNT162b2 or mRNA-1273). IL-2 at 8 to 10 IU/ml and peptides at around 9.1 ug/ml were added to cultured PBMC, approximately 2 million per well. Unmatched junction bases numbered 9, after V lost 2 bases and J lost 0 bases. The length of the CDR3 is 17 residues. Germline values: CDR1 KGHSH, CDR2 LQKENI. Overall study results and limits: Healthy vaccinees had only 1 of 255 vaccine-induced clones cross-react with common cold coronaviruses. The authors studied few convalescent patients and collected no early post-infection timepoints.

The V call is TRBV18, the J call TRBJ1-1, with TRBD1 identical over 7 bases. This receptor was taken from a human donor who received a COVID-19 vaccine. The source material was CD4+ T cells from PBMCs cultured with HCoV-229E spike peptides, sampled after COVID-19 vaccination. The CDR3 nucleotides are TGTGCCAGCTCACCATATGGGGACAGAGCACTGAACACTGAAGCTTTCTTT. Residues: CASSPYGDRALNTEAFF.